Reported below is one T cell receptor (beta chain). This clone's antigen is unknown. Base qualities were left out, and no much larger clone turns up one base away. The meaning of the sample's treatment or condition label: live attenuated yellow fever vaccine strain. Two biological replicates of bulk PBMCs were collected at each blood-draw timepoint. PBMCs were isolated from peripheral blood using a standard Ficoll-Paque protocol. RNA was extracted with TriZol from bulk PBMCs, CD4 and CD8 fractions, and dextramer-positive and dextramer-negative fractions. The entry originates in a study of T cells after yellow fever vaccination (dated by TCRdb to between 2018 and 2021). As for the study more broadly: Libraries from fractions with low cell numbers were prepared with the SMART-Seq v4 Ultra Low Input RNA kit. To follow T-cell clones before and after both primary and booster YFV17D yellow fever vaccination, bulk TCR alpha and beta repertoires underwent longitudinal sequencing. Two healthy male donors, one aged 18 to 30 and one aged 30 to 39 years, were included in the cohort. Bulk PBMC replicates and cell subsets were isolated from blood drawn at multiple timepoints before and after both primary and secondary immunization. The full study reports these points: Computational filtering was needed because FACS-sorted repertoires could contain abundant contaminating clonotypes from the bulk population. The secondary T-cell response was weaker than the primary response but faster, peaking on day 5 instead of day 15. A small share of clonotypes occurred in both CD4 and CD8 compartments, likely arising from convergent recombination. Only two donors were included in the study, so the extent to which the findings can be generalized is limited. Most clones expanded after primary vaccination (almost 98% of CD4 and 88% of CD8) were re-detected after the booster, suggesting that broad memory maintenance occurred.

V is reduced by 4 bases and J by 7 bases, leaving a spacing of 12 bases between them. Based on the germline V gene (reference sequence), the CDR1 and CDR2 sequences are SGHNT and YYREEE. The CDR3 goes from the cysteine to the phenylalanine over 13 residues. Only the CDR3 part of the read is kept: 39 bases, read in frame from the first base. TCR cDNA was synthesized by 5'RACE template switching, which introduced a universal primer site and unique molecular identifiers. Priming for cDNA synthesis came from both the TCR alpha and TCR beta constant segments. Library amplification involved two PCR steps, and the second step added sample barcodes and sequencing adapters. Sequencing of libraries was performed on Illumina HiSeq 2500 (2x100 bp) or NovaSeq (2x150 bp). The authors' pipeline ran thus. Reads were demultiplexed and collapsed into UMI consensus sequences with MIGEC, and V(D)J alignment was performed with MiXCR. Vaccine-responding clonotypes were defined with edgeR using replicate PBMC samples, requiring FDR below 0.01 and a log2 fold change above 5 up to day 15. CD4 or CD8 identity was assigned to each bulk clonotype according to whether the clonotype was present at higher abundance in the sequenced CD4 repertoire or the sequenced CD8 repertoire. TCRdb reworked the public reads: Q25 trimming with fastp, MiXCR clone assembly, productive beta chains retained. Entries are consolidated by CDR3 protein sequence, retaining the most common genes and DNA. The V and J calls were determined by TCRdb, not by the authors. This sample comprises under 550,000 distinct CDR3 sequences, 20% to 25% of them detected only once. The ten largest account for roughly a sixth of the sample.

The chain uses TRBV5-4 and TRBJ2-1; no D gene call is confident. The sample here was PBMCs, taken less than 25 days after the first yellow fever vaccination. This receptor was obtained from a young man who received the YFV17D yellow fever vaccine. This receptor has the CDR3 CASSGNLGNEQFF. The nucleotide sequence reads TGTGCCAGCAGCGGGAACTTGGGGAATGAGCAGTTCTTC.